This T cell receptor (beta chain) was captured in a study of shared clonotypes between healthy human individuals. The genomic DNA of each subset was split evenly across several immunoSEQ plates. PBMC DNA, left unsorted, was sequenced on ten immunoSEQ deep assay plates. Authors' data handling: Filtering was not the same, since immunoSEQ gave junction-only sequences without quality scores. The repertoire was sequenced with immunoSEQ multiplex PCR; TCRdb's copy has only in-frame clones and lacks some. V and J calls and clone size are given by that table; D and trimming were obtained from the DNA. The data contain 490,000 or so clones, around 80% of them singletons. Healthy adults negative for HIV, lacking recent acute infections or vaccinations, served as donors. CDR1 is GTSNPN and CDR2 is SVGIG in the germline V gene (reference sequence). Trimming removed 2 bases at V and 2 bases at J, with 19 bases between. The CDR3 is 17 amino acids.

This chain joins TRBV30 and TRBJ1-3; unclear D gene. The receptor comes from a woman aged 40 to 55 in good health. Some clones in this sample may be carry-over from other donors' samples. The sequenced material came from PBMCs. This chain's CDR3 is CAWSSGKTSFAGNTIYF. In DNA form, the CDR3 reads TGTGCCTGGAGTTCCGGAAAGACCTCTTTTGCTGGAAACACCATATATTTT.